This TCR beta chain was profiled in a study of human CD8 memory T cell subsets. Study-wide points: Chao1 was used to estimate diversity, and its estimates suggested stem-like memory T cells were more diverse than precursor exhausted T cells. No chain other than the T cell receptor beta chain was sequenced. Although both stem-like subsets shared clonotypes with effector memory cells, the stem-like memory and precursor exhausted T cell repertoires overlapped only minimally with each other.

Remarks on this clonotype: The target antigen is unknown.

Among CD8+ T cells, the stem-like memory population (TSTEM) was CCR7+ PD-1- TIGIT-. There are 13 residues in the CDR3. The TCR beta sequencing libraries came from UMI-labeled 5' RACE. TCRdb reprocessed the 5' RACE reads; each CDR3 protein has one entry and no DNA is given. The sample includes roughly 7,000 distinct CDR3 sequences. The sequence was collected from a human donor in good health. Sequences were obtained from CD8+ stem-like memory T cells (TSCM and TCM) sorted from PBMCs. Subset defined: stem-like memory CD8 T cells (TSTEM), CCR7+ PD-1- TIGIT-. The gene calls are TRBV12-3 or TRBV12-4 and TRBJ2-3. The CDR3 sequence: CASSPPFTDTQYF.